This TCR beta chain was obtained from a study of Ad26.COV2.S vaccination and SARS-CoV-2 variants. Study-wide background: Enrollment placed the donor in the COV1001 Ad26.COV2.S trial arm. By the intramuscular route, Ad26.COV2.S was given once, or twice 56 days apart.

V was trimmed by 7 bases and J by 3 bases, leaving 13 bases between them. CDR3 length: 12 residues. Per the germline V gene, CDR1 is SQVTM and CDR2 is ANQGSEA. Treatment meaning: around 19 received Ad26.COV2.S at low or high dose, single or two shots; a few received placebo; per-sample allocation not given. Sampling happened 63 days after the first vaccine or placebo injection. Study-level results: CD8+ and CD4+ T cells specific for spike reportedly responded with substantial breadth after vaccination. Placebo recipients and vaccine recipients were similar in non-spike TCR breadth.

The method was immunoSEQ multiplex PCR; TCRdb's version includes in-frame clones alone and lacks a portion of them. Of about 350,000 clones in the sample, about 88% were seen once. This clone was observed a few times. Its target is not known. The sequencing used peripheral blood, collected in a trial of Ad26.COV2.S vaccine versus placebo. The receptor comes from a person between 18 and 65 years old who received the Ad26.COV2.S COVID-19 vaccine or a placebo. The V call is TRBV29-1, the J call TRBJ2-7; D is undetermined. In DNA form, the CDR3 reads TGCAGCGGTCGCACGGGTAACTACGAGCAGTACTTC. Translated: CSGRTGNYEQYF.